This passage covers 6 T cell receptor beta chains from one sample sequenced in a study of shared clonotypes between healthy human individuals. Sequenced by immunoSEQ multiplex PCR; TCRdb stores in-frame clones only, minus some. Of roughly 2.2 million clones detected, 85% to 95% appear once; the ten largest clones hold about 0.41%. Material for sequencing was naive CD4+ T cells from PBMCs. Noted subset: CD45RA+ positively selected. Every receptor here comes from a man aged 18 to 29 in good health. Some clones in this sample may be carry-over from other donors' samples.

The chain combines TRBV7-8 with TRBJ1-1; the D is unclear. V lost 2 bases, J lost 0 bases, and 13 bases lay in between. The CDR3 runs 16 residues. CDR1 SGHVS and CDR2 FQNEAQ come from the germline V gene. The CDR3 reads CASSLSYSYMNTEAFF. CDR3 nucleotides: TGTGCCAGCAGCTTAAGTTACAGCTACATGAACACTGAAGCTTTCTTT.

V and J are TRBV2 and TRBJ1-5, with D unclear. Trimming shortened V by 3 bases and J by 9 bases, and 12 bases separated the two germline ends. Germline CDR1 and CDR2: SNHLY and FYNNEI. The CDR3 sequence is 13 residues long. The CDR3 region has the DNA TGTGCCAGCAGTGATTCCCCGACGGGGCCCCAGCATTTT. Its translation: CASSDSPTGPQHF.

This clone was recorded only once. This chain uses TRBV28 with TRBJ2-3; 9 nucleotides line up with TRBD2. Germline V gene sequence: CDR1 MDHEN, CDR2 SYDVKM. The CDR3 has 15 residues. With 3 bases clipped from V and 4 bases from J, the junction kept 5 bases outside the gene matches. The CDR3 DNA is TGTGCCAGCAGTTTCTTTGGGACTAGCCCAGATACGCAGTATTTT. Translation: CASSFFGTSPDTQYF.

The gene calls are TRBV5-4 and TRBJ1-2; perhaps TRBD1 as D (5 bases). CDR1 SGHNT and CDR2 YYREEE come from the germline V gene (reference sequence). The V end lost 2 bases, the J end lost 8 bases, and 10 bases lay between the germline ends. This CDR3 region has 12 residues. CDR3: CASSLTRGGYTF. The CDR3 DNA reads as TGTGCCAGCAGCTTAACTAGGGGCGGCTACACCTTC.

This rearrangement joins TRBV7-9 to TRBJ2-7, with a possible D match to TRBD2 (6 bases). The CDR3 spans 12 residues. Per the germline V gene, CDR1 is SEHNR and CDR2 is FQNEAQ (reference sequence). V lost 5 bases, J lost 3 bases, and 8 bases lay in between. The CDR3 DNA reads as TGTGCCAGCAGCATCGGGGGCTACGAGCAGTACTTC. It encodes CASSIGGYEQYF.

The rearrangement joins TRBV7-9 to TRBJ2-7, with unresolved D. There are 13 residues in the CDR3. The germline V and J ends were trimmed by 5 bases and 6 bases, with 14 bases remaining between them. Germline CDR1 and CDR2: SEHNR and FQNEAQ (reference sequence). CDR3 loop: CASSPVSTVEQYF. In nucleotides, the CDR3 is TGTGCCAGCAGCCCCGTCTCTACCGTCGAGCAGTACTTC.